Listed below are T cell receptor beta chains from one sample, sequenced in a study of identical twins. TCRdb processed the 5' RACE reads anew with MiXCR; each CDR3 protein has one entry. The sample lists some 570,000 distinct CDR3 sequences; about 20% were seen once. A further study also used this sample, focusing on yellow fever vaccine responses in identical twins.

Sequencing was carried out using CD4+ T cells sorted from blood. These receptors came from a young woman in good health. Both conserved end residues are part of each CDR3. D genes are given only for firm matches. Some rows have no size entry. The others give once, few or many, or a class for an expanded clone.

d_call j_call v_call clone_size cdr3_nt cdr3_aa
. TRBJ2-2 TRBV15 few TGTGCCACCAGCAGGACAGTCAACACCGGGGAGCTGTTTTTT CATSRTVNTGELFF
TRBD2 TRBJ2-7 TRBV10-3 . TGTGCCATCAGTGAGAGCGGGACGTACGAGCAGTACTTC CAISESGTYEQYF
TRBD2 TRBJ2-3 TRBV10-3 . TGTGCCATCGCCCGGACTAGCGGACGCACAGATACGCAGTATTTT CAIARTSGRTDTQYF
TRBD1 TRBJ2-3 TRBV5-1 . TGCGCCAGCAGCAAAACCGGACAGGGGGGAGATACGCAGTATTTT CASSKTGQGGDTQYF
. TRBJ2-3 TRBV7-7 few TGTGCCAGCAGCTTGGGTGTGGGATCGGATACGCAGTATTTT CASSLGVGSDTQYF
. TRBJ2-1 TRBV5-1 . TGCGCCAGCAGCTTGTTGTCAGACTACAATGAGCAGTTCTTC CASSLLSDYNEQFF
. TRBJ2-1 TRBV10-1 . TGCGCCAGCAGTCGGTCCGAAAATGAGCAGTTCTTC CASSRSENEQFF
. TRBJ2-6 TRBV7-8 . TGTGCCAGCAGCTTATCCTACACAGGGTCCTCTGGGGCCAACGTCCTGACTTTC CASSLSYTGSSGANVLTF
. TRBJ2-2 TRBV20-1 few TGCAGTGCTACCCCCTTATACACCGGGGAGCTGTTTTTT CSATPLYTGELFF
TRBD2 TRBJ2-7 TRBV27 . TGTGCCAGCAGTTTCCGGGCGGGAGGGGACTACGAGCAGTACTTC CASSFRAGGDYEQYF
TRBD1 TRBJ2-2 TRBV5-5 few TGTGCCAGCAGCCGGGACAGGGCAAGCGCCGGGGAGCTGTTTTTT CASSRDRASAGELFF
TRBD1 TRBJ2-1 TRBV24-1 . TGTGCCACCAGTGACTACGGACAGGGAAGAGGTCTCACGGCCTACAATGAGCAGTTCTTC CATSDYGQGRGLTAYNEQFF
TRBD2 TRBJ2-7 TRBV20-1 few TGCAGTGCTAGGGCCCCGGGCGGGGGGGTAGATTTC CSARAPGGGVDF
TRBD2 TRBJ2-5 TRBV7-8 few TGTGCCAGCAGCTTAGGAATCGGCGGGAGAACGGAGACCCAGTACTTC CASSLGIGGRTETQYF
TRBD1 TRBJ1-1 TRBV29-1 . TGCAGCGTTGAGTCCCAGGGGGTCCCTGAAGCTTTCTTT CSVESQGVPEAFF
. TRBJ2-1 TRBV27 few TGTGCCACGTTGGAGGGCGGGCTCTACAATGAGCAGTTCTTC CATLEGGLYNEQFF
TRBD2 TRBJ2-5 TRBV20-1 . TGCAGTGCTAGAGTCAGACTAGCGGGAGTGGGACAAGAGACCCAGTACTTC CSARVRLAGVGQETQYF
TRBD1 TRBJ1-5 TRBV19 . TGTGCCAGTAGTATCATGGACAGGGGAAGGAATCAGCCCCAGCATTTT CASSIMDRGRNQPQHF
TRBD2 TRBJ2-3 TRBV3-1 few TGTGCCAGCAGCCAAGACGGGGGGAGCACAGATACGCAGTATTTT CASSQDGGSTDTQYF
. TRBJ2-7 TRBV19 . TGTGCCAGTAGTACCCCCGTCAGATCCGAGCAGTACTTC CASSTPVRSEQYF
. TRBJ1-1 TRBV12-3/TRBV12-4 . TGTGCCAGCAGTCGCCGTCAGGGAGGGGGCACTGAAGCTTTCTTT CASSRRQGGGTEAFF
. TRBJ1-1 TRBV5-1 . TGCGCCAGCAGTCCTCAGTCGAACACTGAAGCTTTCTTT CASSPQSNTEAFF
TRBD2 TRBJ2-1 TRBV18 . TGTGCCAGCTCACTCAGTAGCGGGGTGAGCTCCTACAATGAGCAGTTCTTC CASSLSSGVSSYNEQFF